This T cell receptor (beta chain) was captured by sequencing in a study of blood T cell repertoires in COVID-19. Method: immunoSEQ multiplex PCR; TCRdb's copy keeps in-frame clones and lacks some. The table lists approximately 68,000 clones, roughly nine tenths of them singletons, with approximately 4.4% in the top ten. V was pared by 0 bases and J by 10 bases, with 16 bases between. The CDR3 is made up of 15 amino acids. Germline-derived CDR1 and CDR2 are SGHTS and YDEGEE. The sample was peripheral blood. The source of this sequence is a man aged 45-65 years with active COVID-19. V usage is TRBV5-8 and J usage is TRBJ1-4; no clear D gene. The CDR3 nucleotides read TGTGCCAGCAGCTTGGAAATTGGTGGGGAGGGAAAACTGTTTTTT. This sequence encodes CASSLEIGGEGKLFF.